Sequencing of this T cell receptor beta chain was carried out in a study of graft-versus-host responses after intestinal transplantation. Some clones are missing from TCRdb's copy, which holds only in-frame ones; the method was immunoSEQ multiplex PCR. The data show roughly 70,000 clones, approximately 84% seen once. Points on this clone: What it binds is unknown.

Germline CDR1 is MDHEN and CDR2 is SYDVKM. The CDR3 is 15 residues long. V was clipped by 5 bases and J by 4 bases, with 17 bases between them. General study results and limits: Early declines in HvG clones that occurred post-transplant were associated with peak circulating GvH clone levels.

The specimen comprised unstimulated CD4+ T cells sorted from spleen or lymph node cells, sampled before transplant. This clonotype was sampled from a human donor who was the organ donor for an intestinal transplant. The chain couples TRBV28 to TRBJ1-1; tentative D call: TRBD1 (6 bases). CDR3 residues: CASSQTGSRPTEAFF. CDR3 in DNA: TGTGCCAGCAGTCAGACAGGATCTAGGCCCACTGAAGCTTTCTTT. Full variable domain (outside the CDR3, taken from reference TRBV28 and TRBJ1-1): DVKVTQSSRYLVKRTGEKVFLECVQDMDHENMFWYRQDPGLGLRLIYFSYDVKMKEKGDIPEGYSVSREKKERFSLILESASTNQTSMYLCASSQTGSRPTEAFFGQGTRLTVV.